The clone carrying this T cell receptor (beta chain) has just one count. Its antigen is not known. The sample is drawn from a study of shared clonotypes between healthy human individuals. Study details: Samples came from a couple of female and three male donors aged 18 to 49.

General study points: A reduction in generation probabilities was seen for non-shared clonotypes relative to those shared by all four donors.

CDR1 SGHTA and CDR2 FQGNSA come from the germline V gene. The CDR3 is 14 amino acids. V lost 3 bases, J lost 6 bases, and 15 bases lay in between. As originally analysed: Filtering differed since immunoSEQ provided only junctions, with no quality scores. The table came from immunoSEQ multiplex PCR; TCRdb's copy has only in-frame clones and leaves some out. Clonal size and the V and J genes are those of that table, whereas D and trimming came from the DNA. This table holds 800,000 to 1,200,000 clones, around three quarters found once. The chain has TRBV7-2 and TRBJ2-7, with D possibly being TRBD1 (6 bases). The origin of this receptor is a man aged 18 to 30 in good health. Some clones in this sample may be carry-over from other donors' samples. The sample comprised memory CD4+ T cells from PBMCs. Noted subset: CD45RA-negative fraction. CDR3 loop: CASSFRAGVPEQYF. In DNA form, the CDR3 reads TGTGCCAGCAGCTTTAGGGCAGGGGTCCCCGAGCAGTACTTC.